These T cell receptor beta chains were read from a single sample in a study of beta chain features in type 1 diabetes. Using immunoSEQ multiplex PCR, the repertoire was profiled, and TCRdb retains in-frame clones only, with some absent. The sample includes fewer than 350,000 clones, about 20% of them seen just once. Sequencing was performed on naive CD4+ T cells from blood. These TCRs come from a woman under 30 in good health. CDR3s include the opening cysteine and the closing phenylalanine or tryptophan. Fields, in order: V gene, clone size, CDR3 length, D gene, J gene, CDR3 DNA, CDR3 protein. The D gene is left open where the match is weak. The size of a clone is reported for some rows only, either as once, few or many, or as a class for expanded clones.

TRBV2	few	12	-	TRBJ1-3	TGTGCCAAACAGGGTTTGTCGGACACCATATATTTT	CAKQGLSDTIYF
TRBV30	few	16	TRBD2	TRBJ2-1	TGTGCCTGGAGCCACCGGACTAGCGGGACCTACAATGAGCAGTTCTTC	CAWSHRTSGTYNEQFF
TRBV5-1	few	16	TRBD2	TRBJ2-7	TGCGCCAGCAGCTGGGGCGGGACTAGCGATACCTACGAGCAGTACTTC	CASSWGGTSDTYEQYF
TRBV5-1	-	14	TRBD2	TRBJ2-3	TGCGCCAGCAGCCCCCGGAGCGGGGTGGATACGCAGTATTTT	CASSPRSGVDTQYF
TRBV13	few	13	-	TRBJ2-7	TGTGCCAGCAGCCTAGGGAGAGCCTACGAGCAGTACTTC	CASSLGRAYEQYF
TRBV5-6	few	12	-	TRBJ1-1	TGTGCCAGCAGCCCTCGTAACCAGGGCCCTTTCTTT	CASSPRNQGPFF
TRBV30	few	16	-	TRBJ2-6	TGTGCCTGGAGTAGTGAGCAGGTCTCTGGGGCCAACGTCCTGACTTTC	CAWSSEQVSGANVLTF
TRBV7-9	few	15	-	TRBJ2-7	TGTGCCAGCAGCTTCACCTCCGGGGTCGGGTACGAGCAGTACTTC	CASSFTSGVGYEQYF
TRBV12-5	few	16	-	TRBJ2-1	TGTGCTAGTGGCCGAACTAGCCTGAGCTCCTACAATGAGCAGTTCTTC	CASGRTSLSSYNEQFF
TRBV4-2	few	16	TRBD2	TRBJ2-3	TGTGCCAGCAGCCAAGTACGGGAGGGCCCGGGAGATACGCAGTATTTT	CASSQVREGPGDTQYF
TRBV5-5	few	15	TRBD2	TRBJ2-1	TGTGCCAGCAGCTTATGGGTAGCGGGAGTGGAGGAGCAGTTCTTC	CASSLWVAGVEEQFF
TRBV28	-	16	TRBD2	TRBJ2-1	TGTGCCAGCAGCCTTGGAGGGACTAGCGGTGTACATGAGCAGTTCTTC	CASSLGGTSGVHEQFF
TRBV7-9	few	15	TRBD1	TRBJ2-5	TGTGCCAGCAGCCCCATTGACAGGGGGCTCGAGACCCAGTACTTC	CASSPIDRGLETQYF
TRBV11-2	-	12	-	TRBJ2-4	TGTGCCAGCAGCGAGACTAGACCGATTCAGTACTTC	CASSETRPIQYF
TRBV7-3	-	16	-	TRBJ2-5	TGTGCCAGCAGCTTAAACGGCGGGGGCGAACAAGAGACCCAGTACTTC	CASSLNGGGEQETQYF
TRBV7-2	-	15	TRBD1	TRBJ2-1	TGTGCCAGCAGTTCTGACAGGGCTTCCTACAATGAGCAGTTCTTC	CASSSDRASYNEQFF
TRBV5-1	-	15	-	TRBJ1-2	TGCGCCAGCAGCTTATCAGGGACTCCTAACTATGGCTACACCTTC	CASSLSGTPNYGYTF
TRBV5-8	-	14	TRBD2	TRBJ2-1	TGTGCCAGCAGCTTAGCGGGAGCGGTTAATGAGCAGTTCTTC	CASSLAGAVNEQFF
TRBV7-2	once	15	TRBD2	TRBJ2-1	TGTGCCAGCAGCTTAATCAGCGGGAGGGGAAATGAGCAGTTCTTC	CASSLISGRGNEQFF
TRBV7-3	-	13	-	TRBJ1-1	TGTGCCAGCAGCCAACAGGCGTTCACTGAAGCTTTCTTT	CASSQQAFTEAFF
TRBV4-1	few	15	TRBD1	TRBJ1-2	TGCGCCAGCAGCCAGGAGGAGGGACAGGGGGGCGGCTACACCTTC	CASSQEEGQGGGYTF
TRBV5-4	few	14	TRBD1	TRBJ2-2	TGTGCCAGCAGCCCGGGACAGGGGGCAGGGGAGCTGTTTTTT	CASSPGQGAGELFF
TRBV7-9	-	15	-	TRBJ2-7	TGTGCCAGCAGCTCCACCGGTGAAGTGTCCTACGAGCAGTACTTC	CASSSTGEVSYEQYF
TRBV30	few	11	-	TRBJ1-2	TGTGCCTGGAGTACGGGAGGCGGCTACACCTTC	CAWSTGGGYTF
TRBV11-2	-	14	-	TRBJ2-7	TGTGCCAGCAGCTTAGGCCCAGGGAGGTACGAGCAGTACTTC	CASSLGPGRYEQYF
TRBV12-5	-	15	-	TRBJ1-2	TGTGCTAGTGGTTTGGTACTGCGACAGCCTGACGGCTACACCTTC	CASGLVLRQPDGYTF
TRBV20-1	-	10	TRBD2	TRBJ2-1	TGCAGTGCTGGAGCGGGATACCAGTTCTTC	CSAGAGYQFF
TRBV7-2	-	14	TRBD1	TRBJ2-2	TGTGCCAGCAGGACAGGGCGAGAAACCGGGGAGCTGTTTTTT	CASRTGRETGELFF
TRBV7-8	few	16	TRBD2	TRBJ2-7	TGTGCCAGCAGCTTAGCCCCCCGGGTGGGGCGGGAGGCCCTGTACTTC	CASSLAPRVGREALYF
TRBV5-1	few	14	-	TRBJ2-1	TGCGCCAGCAGCTTGGCCCCCCCAGCGCATCACCCGGTCTTC	CASSLAPPAHHPVF
TRBV5-1	few	13	-	TRBJ2-5	TGCGCCAGCACAGGGCGTCTAGGAGAGACCCAGTACTTC	CASTGRLGETQYF
TRBV10-3	few	16	TRBD2	TRBJ2-3	TGTGCCACGGCCGTGGCTAGCGGGGTGAGCACAGATACGCAGTATTTT	CATAVASGVSTDTQYF
TRBV18	-	19	TRBD2	TRBJ2-4	TGTGCCAGCTCACCACTGGCCTACTCAGCGGGGGGTGTCAAAAACATTCAGTACTTC	CASSPLAYSAGGVKNIQYF
TRBV2	-	14	-	TRBJ2-5	TGTGCCAGCAGGGGGGGACAGTTGCAAGAGACCCAGTACTTC	CASRGGQLQETQYF
TRBV4-1	-	14	TRBD1	TRBJ2-5	TGCGCCAGCAGCTATGGGACAGTTACAGAGACCCAGTACTTC	CASSYGTVTETQYF
TRBV4-1	-	15	TRBD2	TRBJ2-1	TGCGCCAGCAGCCAAGGGGGACTAGCCTACAATGAGCAGTTCTTC	CASSQGGLAYNEQFF
TRBV6-1	-	12	TRBD1	TRBJ2-1	TGTGCCAGCATCACAGGGGGCGATGAGCAGTTCTTC	CASITGGDEQFF
TRBV9	-	15	-	TRBJ2-5	TGTGCCAGCAGGGACAAACTCAGCAGGGCCGAGACCCAGTACTTC	CASRDKLSRAETQYF
TRBV25-1	few	13	-	TRBJ2-5	TGTGCCAGCAGTGTAGCAGGGCAAGAGACCCAGTACTTC	CASSVAGQETQYF
TRBV5-1	-	13	-	TRBJ2-1	TGCGCCAGCAGCTTACAGGTTTACAATGAGCAGTTCTTC	CASSLQVYNEQFF
TRBV11-1	few	14	-	TRBJ1-1	TGTGCCAGCAGCCTGGGACACCCTAACACTGAAGCTTTCTTT	CASSLGHPNTEAFF
TRBV9	few	13	-	TRBJ1-5	TGTGCCAGCAGCGTAGATTCGGGTCAGCCCCAGCATTTT	CASSVDSGQPQHF
TRBV7-9	-	15	-	TRBJ1-1	TGTGCCAGCAGCGCCCCCGGGACACCAAACACTGAAGCTTTCTTT	CASSAPGTPNTEAFF
TRBV5-1	-	14	-	TRBJ2-7	TGCGCCAGCAGCTTGATGCCGGAGTCCTACGAGCAGTACTTC	CASSLMPESYEQYF
TRBV5-1	-	14	-	TRBJ1-4	TGCGCCAGCAGCTTGGAAGGGGATGGTGAAAAACTGTTTTTT	CASSLEGDGEKLFF